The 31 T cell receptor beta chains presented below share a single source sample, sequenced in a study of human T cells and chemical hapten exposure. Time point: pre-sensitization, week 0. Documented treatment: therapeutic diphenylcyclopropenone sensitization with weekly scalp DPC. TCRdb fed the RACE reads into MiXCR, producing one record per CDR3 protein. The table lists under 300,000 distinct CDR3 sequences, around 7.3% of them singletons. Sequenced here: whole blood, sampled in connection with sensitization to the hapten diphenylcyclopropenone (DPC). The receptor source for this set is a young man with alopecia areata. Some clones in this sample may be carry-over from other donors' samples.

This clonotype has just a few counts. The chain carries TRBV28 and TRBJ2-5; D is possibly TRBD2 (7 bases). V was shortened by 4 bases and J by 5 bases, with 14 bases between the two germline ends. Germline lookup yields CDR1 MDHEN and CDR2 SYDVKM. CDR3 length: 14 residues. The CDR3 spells CASSSTGRVETQYF. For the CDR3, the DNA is TGTGCCAGCAGTTCAACAGGGAGGGTGGAGACCCAGTACTTC.

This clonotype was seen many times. This CDR3 reads CAITPGQGPTDTQYF. The CDR3 DNA reads TGTGCCATCACCCCGGGACAGGGGCCCACAGATACGCAGTATTTT. The chain recombines TRBV10-3 with TRBJ2-3; TRBD1 matches at 10 bases. The germline CDR1 and CDR2 sequences are ENHRY and SYGVKD. V lost 7 bases, J lost 2 bases, and 6 bases stayed unmatched. CDR3 size: 15 residues.

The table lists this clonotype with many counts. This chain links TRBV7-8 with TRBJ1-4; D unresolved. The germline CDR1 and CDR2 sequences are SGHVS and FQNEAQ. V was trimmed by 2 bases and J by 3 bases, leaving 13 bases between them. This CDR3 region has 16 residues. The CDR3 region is CASSLFPMEANEKLFF. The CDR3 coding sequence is TGTGCCAGCAGCTTATTCCCCATGGAGGCTAATGAAAAACTGTTTTTT.

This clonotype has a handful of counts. The CDR3 loop is CASSHGQGLTTNEKLFF. The CDR3 nucleotides read TGCGCCAGCAGCCACGGACAGGGGCTAACAACTAATGAAAAACTGTTTTTT. The rearrangement joins TRBV4-3 to TRBJ1-4; 9 bases match TRBD1. Germline V gene data show CDR1 as LGHNA and CDR2 as YSLEER. This CDR3 contains 17 residues. V lost 3 bases to trimming and J lost 0 bases; unmatched junction nucleotides: 5.

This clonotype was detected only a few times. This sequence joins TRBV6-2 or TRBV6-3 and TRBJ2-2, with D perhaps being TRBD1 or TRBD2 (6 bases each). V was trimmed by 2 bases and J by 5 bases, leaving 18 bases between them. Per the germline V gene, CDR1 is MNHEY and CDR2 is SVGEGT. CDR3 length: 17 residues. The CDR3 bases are TGTGCCAGCAGTTACAGCTTGGCCAAAGGGGGGACCGGGGAGCTGTTTTTT. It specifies CASSYSLAKGGTGELFF.

The CDR3 nucleotides read TGTGCCAGCAGCGGGTCGACAGGGGTCGTTGAAAAACTGTTTTTT. The encoded protein is CASSGSTGVVEKLFF. This chain uses TRBV5-5 with TRBJ1-4; TRBD1 agrees at 8 bases. The CDR3 contains 15 residues. Germline V lookup: CDR1 SGHKS, CDR2 YYEKEE (reference sequence). V gave up 4 bases and J gave up 7 bases; unmatched junction bases: 9.

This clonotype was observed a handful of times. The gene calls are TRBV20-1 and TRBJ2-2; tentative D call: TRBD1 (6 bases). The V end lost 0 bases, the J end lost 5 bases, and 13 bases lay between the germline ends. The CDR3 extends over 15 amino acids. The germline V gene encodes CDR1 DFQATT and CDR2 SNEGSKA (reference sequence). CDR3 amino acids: CSARDRRGYTGELFF. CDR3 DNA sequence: TGCAGTGCTAGAGATCGCAGGGGTTATACCGGGGAGCTGTTTTTT.

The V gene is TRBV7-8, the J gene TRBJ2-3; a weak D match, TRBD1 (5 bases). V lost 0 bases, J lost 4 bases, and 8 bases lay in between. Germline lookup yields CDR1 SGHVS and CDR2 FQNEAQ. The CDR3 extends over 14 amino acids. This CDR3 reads CASSLATDSDTQYF. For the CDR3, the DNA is TGTGCCAGCAGCTTAGCGACAGACTCAGATACGCAGTATTTT.

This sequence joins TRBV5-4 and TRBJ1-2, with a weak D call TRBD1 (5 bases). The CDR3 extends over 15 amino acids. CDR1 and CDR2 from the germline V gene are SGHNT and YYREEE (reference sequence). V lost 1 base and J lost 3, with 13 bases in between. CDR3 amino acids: CASSLTGGDYYGYTF. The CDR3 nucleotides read TGTGCCAGCAGCTTGACAGGCGGAGACTACTATGGCTACACCTTC.

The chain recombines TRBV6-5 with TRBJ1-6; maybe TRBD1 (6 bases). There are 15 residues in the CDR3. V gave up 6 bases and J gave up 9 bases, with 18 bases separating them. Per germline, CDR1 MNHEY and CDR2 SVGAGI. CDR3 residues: CASSYAQGRFSPLHF. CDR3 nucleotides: TGTGCCAGCAGCTACGCACAGGGTCGATTTTCACCCCTCCACTTT.

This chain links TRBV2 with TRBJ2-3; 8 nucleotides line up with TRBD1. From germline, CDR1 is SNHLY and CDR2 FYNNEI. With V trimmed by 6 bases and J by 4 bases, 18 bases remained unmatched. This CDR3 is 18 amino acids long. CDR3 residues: CASRLKVVRGRIPDTQYF. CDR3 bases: TGTGCCAGCAGGCTGAAGGTGGTCAGGGGGCGAATTCCAGATACGCAGTATTTT.

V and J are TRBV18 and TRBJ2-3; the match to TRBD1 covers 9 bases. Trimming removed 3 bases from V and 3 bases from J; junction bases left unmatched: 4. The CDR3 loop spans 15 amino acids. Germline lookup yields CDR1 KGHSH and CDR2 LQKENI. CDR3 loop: CASSPSTGGTDTQYF. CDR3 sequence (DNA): TGTGCCAGCTCACCCTCGACAGGGGGGACAGATACGCAGTATTTT.

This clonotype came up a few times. CDR3 nucleotides: TGCGCCAGCACTATCGGACAGGGGAGGACTGAAGCTTTCTTT. Protein sequence: CASTIGQGRTEAFF. The chain has TRBV10-2 and TRBJ1-1; 9 bases agree with TRBD1. V shed 7 bases, J shed 5 bases, and the junction held 8 bases outside the gene matches. Germline CDR1 reads WSHSY; CDR2 reads SAAADI. CDR3 length equals 14 residues.

CDR3 residues: CASSMPGQGVFAAYNEQFF. The CDR3 DNA sequence: TGCGCCAGCAGCATGCCGGGACAGGGCGTTTTTGCAGCCTACAATGAGCAGTTCTTC. The V call is TRBV5-1, the J call TRBJ2-1; 9 bases fit TRBD1. Trimming removed 4 bases from V and 2 bases from J; junction bases left unmatched: 16. This CDR3 is built from 19 residues. Per the germline V gene, CDR1 is SGHRS and CDR2 is YFSETQ.

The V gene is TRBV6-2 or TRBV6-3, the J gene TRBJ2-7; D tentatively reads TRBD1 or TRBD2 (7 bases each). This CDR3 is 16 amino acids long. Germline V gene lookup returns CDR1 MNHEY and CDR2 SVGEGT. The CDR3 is CVSSQAGQTKPYEQYV. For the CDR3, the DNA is TGTGTCAGCAGTCAAGCGGGACAGACGAAGCCATACGAGCAGTACGTC.

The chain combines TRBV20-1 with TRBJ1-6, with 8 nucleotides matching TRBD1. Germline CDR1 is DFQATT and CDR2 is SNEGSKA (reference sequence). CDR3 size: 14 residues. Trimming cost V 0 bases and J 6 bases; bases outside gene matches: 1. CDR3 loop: CSARDGQGNSPLHF. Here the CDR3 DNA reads TGCAGTGCTAGAGATGGACAGGGTAATTCACCCCTCCACTTT.

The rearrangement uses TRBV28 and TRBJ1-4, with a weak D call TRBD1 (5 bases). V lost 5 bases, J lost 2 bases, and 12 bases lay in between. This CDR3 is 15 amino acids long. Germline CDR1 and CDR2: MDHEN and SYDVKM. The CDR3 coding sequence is TGTGCCAGCAGTGGGGGGTTCGAGACTAATGAAAAACTGTTTTTT. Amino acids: CASSGGFETNEKLFF.

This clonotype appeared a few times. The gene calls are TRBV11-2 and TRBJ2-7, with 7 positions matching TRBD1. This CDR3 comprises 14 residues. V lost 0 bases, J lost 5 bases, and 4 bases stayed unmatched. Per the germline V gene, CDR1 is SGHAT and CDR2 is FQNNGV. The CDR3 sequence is CASSLDLTGNEQYF. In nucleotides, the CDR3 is TGTGCCAGCAGCTTAGACCTGACAGGGAACGAGCAGTACTTC.

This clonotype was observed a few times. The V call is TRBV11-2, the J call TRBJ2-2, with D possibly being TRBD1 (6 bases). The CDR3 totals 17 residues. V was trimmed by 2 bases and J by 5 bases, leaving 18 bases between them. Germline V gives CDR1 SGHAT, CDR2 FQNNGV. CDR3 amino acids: CASSLLMQATGTGELFF. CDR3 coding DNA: TGTGCCAGCAGCTTATTGATGCAGGCCACAGGGACCGGGGAGCTGTTTTTT.

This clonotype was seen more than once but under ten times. Written as DNA, the CDR3 is TGTGCCGCCAAGACAGACTCATCCTCTGGGGCCAACGTCCTGACTTTC. It yields the protein CAAKTDSSSGANVLTF. The gene calls are TRBV10-3 and TRBJ2-6, with D possibly matching TRBD1 (5 bases). Germline CDR1 ENHRY, CDR2 SYGVKD. The CDR3 has 16 residues. Trimming shortened V by 11 bases and J by 0 bases, and 17 bases separated the two germline ends.

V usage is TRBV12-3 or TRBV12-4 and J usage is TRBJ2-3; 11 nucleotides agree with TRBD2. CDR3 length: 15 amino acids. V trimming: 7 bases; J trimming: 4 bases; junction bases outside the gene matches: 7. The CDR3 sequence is CASTSLAGAADTQYF. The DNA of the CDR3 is TGTGCCAGCACCTCACTAGCGGGGGCCGCAGATACGCAGTATTTT.

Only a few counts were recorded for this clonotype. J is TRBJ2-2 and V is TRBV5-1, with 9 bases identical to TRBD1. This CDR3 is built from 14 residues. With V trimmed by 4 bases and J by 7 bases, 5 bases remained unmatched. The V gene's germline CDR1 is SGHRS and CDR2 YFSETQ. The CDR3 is CASSRGTGFGELFF. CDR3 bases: TGCGCCAGCAGCAGAGGGACAGGGTTCGGGGAGCTGTTTTTT. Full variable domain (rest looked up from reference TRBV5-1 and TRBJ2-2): KAGVTQTPRYLIKTRGQQVTLSCSPISGHRSVSWYQQTPGQGLQFLFEYFSETQRNKGNFPGRFSGRQFSNSRSEMNVSTLELGDSALYLCASSRGTGFGELFFGEGSRLTVL.

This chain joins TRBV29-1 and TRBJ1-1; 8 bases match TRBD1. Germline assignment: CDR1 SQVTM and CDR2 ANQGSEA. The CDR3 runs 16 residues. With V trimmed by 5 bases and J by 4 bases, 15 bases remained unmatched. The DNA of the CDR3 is TGCAGCGTTTTGATCCCCCAGGGGGCAATGGGCACTGAAGCTTTCTTT. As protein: CSVLIPQGAMGTEAFF.

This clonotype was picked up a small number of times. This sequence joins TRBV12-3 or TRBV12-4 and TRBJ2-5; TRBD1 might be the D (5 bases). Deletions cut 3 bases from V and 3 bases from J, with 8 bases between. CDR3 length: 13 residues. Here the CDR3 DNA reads TGTGCCAGCAGTTTCGGACATAAAGAGACCCAGTACTTC. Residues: CASSFGHKETQYF.

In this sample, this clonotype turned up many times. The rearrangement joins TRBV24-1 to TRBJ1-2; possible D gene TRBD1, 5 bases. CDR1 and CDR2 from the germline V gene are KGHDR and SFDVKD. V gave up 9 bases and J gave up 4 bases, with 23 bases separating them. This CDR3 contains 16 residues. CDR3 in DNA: TGTGCCACCCAGGATGTGACAGACCCGCGGTCCTATGGCTACACCTTC. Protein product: CATQDVTDPRSYGYTF.

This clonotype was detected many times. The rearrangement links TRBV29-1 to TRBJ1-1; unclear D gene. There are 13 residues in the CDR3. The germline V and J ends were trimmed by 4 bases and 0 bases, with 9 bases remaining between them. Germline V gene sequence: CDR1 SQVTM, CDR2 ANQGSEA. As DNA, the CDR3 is TGCAGCGTTGGGGGTTATATGAACACTGAAGCTTTCTTT. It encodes CSVGGYMNTEAFF.

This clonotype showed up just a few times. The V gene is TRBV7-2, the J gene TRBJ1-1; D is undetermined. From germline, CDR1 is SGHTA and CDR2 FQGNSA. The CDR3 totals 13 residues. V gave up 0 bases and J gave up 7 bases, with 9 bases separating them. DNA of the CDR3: TGTGCCAGCAGCTTAGCAGGCGGAGATGAAGCTTTCTTT. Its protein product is CASSLAGGDEAFF. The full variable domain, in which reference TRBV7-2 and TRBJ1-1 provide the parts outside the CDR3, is GAGVSQSPSNKVTEKGKDVELRCDPISGHTALYWYRQSLGQGLEFLIYFQGNSAPDKSGLPSDRFSAERTGGSVSTLTIQRTQQEDSAVYLCASSLAGGDEAFFGQGTRLTVV.

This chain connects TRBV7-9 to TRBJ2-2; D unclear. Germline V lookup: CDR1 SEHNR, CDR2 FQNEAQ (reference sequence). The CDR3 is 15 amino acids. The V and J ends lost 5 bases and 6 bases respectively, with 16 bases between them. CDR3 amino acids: CASSQTYKGAGELFF. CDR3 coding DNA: TGTGCCAGCAGCCAGACGTATAAAGGAGCCGGGGAGCTGTTTTTT.

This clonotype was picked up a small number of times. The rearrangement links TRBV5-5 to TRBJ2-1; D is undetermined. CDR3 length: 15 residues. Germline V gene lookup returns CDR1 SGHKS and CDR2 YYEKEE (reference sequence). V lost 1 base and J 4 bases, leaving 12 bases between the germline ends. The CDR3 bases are TGTGCCAGCAGCTTGAGGCAGGACCGATACAATGAGCAGTTCTTC. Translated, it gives CASSLRQDRYNEQFF.

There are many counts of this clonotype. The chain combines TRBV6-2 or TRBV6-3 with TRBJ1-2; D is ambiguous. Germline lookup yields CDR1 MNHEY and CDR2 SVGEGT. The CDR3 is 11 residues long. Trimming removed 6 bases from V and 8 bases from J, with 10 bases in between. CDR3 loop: CASRQTSGYTF. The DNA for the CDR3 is TGTGCCAGCAGGCAGACTTCCGGCTACACCTTC.

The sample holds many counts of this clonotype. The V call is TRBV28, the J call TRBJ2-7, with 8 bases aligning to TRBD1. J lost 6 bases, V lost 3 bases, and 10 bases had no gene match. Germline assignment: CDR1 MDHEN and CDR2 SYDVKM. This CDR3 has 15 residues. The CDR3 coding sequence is TGTGCCAGCAGTTTGGTAACGGACAGGGTACCCGAGCAGTACTTC. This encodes CASSLVTDRVPEQYF.